This TCR beta chain derives from a study of cytotoxic CD8 clonotypes in ibrutinib-treated CLL (dated by TCRdb to the early 2020s). For the study in its entirety: The cohort had 11 relapsed/refractory and approximately 15 treatment-naive patients; fewer than 18 were IGHV unmutated. Responses were partial in approximately 24 patients and complete in 2; after median 68 months follow-up, about 15 stayed in remission and roughly twelve progressed. Samples at response were collected after a median of 12 months of treatment, with a range of about 6 to 36 months. An average of 255,043 productive templates and 80,000 to 95,000 productive rearrangements was obtained per sample. Of the approximately 87 participants in the trial, about 25 had longitudinal samples available. Cryopreserved peripheral blood mononuclear cells were collected before treatment, at response, and at either disease progression or sustained remission. All remission and progressive disease samples were collected while patients were still receiving ibrutinib.

Overall study results and their limits: At baseline, clonality was higher than in age-matched healthy donors and showed a strong correlation with circulating CD8+ T-cell counts. Public clonotypes were rare and either contracted or stayed stable during treatment, and the rise in clonality at ibrutinib response reflected the expansion of private clonotypes. At ibrutinib response clonality went up, during sustained remission it held steady, and at progression it dropped back toward baseline. Sampling times were not matched between patients in sustained remission and patients whose disease was progressing, and lymph node repertoires were not examined.

Each clonotype received, on average, around 10x coverage in deep resolution sequencing performed on a MiSeq, where the target depth lay between 1 in 1 million and 1 in 200,000 T cells. The immunoSEQ hsTCRB Kit was used to generate the TCR beta libraries. Turning to the authors' computational methods: The data were analyzed with ImmunoSEQ Analyzer and ImmunoSEQ Data Assistant, and V, D and J gene assignments followed IMGT definitions. Clonality, which ranges from 0 to 1, was calculated as one minus the normalized Shannon entropy of productive rearrangement frequencies. Only overrepresented clonotypes making up at least 0.05% of each patient's repertoire were included in the public clonotype analysis. Approximately 13 age-matched healthy donor repertoires from immuneACCESS served as clonality controls. TCRdb stores this immuneACCESS table with in-frame sequences only. Part of the clones is absent; in the studies checked, under half of the shortfall reflects unresolved V genes, and no reason is known for the rest. From that table come the V and J calls and clone size; the DNA was used to work out D and trimming. The table for this sample lists about 49,000 clones; roughly 50% of them were counted only once. The ten largest clones represent about 30% of the sample.

Comment on this clone: Which antigen it targets is not known. It has no much larger one-base neighbor in the sample; base qualities were not kept.

Sequences DFQATT (CDR1) and SNEGSKA (CDR2) are obtained from the germline V gene (reference sequence). V is reduced by 6 bases and J by 3 bases, leaving a spacing of 9 bases between them. The CDR3 has 11 amino acids, counting the end cysteine and phenylalanine. Of all the DNA, just the CDR3 is kept, 33 bases in frame from base 1. The meaning of the sample's time point label: approximately eleven months on ibrutinib. For TCR beta library preparation, around 1.9 micrograms of genomic DNA were extracted from the cryopreserved PBMCs. Longitudinal blood samples from CLL patients on ibrutinib monotherapy underwent high-throughput TCR beta sequencing. The patients were enrolled in a single-center, open-label phase 2 trial of ibrutinib monotherapy.

This TCR came from a human donor with chronic lymphocytic leukemia. The source material was PBMCs, sampled after 12 months of ibrutinib treatment. This receptor chain uses TRBV20-1 and TRBJ2-7; the best D guess is TRBD1, with 5 bases matching. The DNA sequence reads TGCAGTGCGAGGACAAACTACGAGCAGTACTTC. It translates to CSARTNYEQYF.